The 22 T cell receptor beta chains below come from one sample, sequenced in a study of T cell changes during pregnancy in multiple sclerosis. Here immunoSEQ multiplex PCR was the method, and the copy in TCRdb shows in-frame clones only, minus some. The sample lists 55,000 to 85,000 clones, about 94% occurring once. Sample: peripheral blood, taken in the third trimester of pregnancy. These receptors were taken from a female donor with multiple sclerosis, enrolled in a pregnancy study.

CDR3 coding DNA: TGCAGCGTTGACGGCCAGGGGGGCAGCGAGCAGTACTTC. It translates to CSVDGQGGSEQYF. The V call is TRBV29-1, the J call TRBJ2-7, with D tentatively TRBD1 (7 bases). The germline gives CDR1 SQVTM, CDR2 ANQGSEA. V gave up 3 bases and J gave up 6 bases, with 15 bases separating them. The CDR3 runs 13 residues.

The chain joins TRBV7-2 to TRBJ2-1, with 9 bases aligning to TRBD1. V lost 5 bases to trimming and J lost 4 bases; unmatched junction nucleotides: 6. CDR3 length equals 15 residues. Looked up from germline, CDR1 is SGHTA and CDR2 is FQGNSA. The CDR3 sequence is CASSRDRAGYNEQFF. The CDR3 DNA reads TGTGCCAGCAGCCGGGACAGGGCGGGGTACAATGAGCAGTTCTTC.

This clone was detected only once. The chain joins TRBV7-2 to TRBJ1-5; 7 positions match TRBD1. Germline V CDR1 and CDR2: SGHTA, FQGNSA. J gave up 0 bases and V 4 bases, and 6 bases lay outside the gene matches. The CDR3 consists of 16 residues. The CDR3 region has the DNA TGTGCCAGCAGCTCCCGGACAGGACTTAGCAATCAGCCCCAGCATTTT. Its protein product is CASSSRTGLSNQPQHF.

This clone appeared a single time. The J gene is TRBJ1-4, the V gene TRBV5-5; D uncertain. Germline CDR1 and CDR2: SGHKS and YYEKEE (reference sequence). This CDR3 contains 18 residues. V lost 1 base and J 3 bases, leaving 19 bases between the germline ends. The CDR3 reads CASSLFPGRGSSNEKLFF. CDR3 DNA: TGTGCCAGCAGCTTGTTTCCCGGACGGGGATCGTCTAATGAAAAACTGTTTTTT.

The chain couples TRBV7-3 to TRBJ2-2, with D possibly matching TRBD1 (6 bases). CDR1 SGHTA and CDR2 FQGTGA come from the germline V gene. Trimming removed 7 bases from V and 1 base from J, with 16 bases in between. The CDR3 extends over 16 amino acids. The CDR3 nucleotides read TGTGCCAGCACCAAGGGCCGAGGGGGGAACACCGGGGAGCTGTTTTTT. It is translated as CASTKGRGGNTGELFF.

The chain carries TRBV4-2 and TRBJ2-1; weak D call: TRBD1 (5 bases). In germline, CDR1 is LGHNA, CDR2 YNFKEQ. The CDR3 has 16 residues. Trimming stripped 0 bases from V and 2 bases from J, with 11 bases between. The CDR3 region is CASSQDHQGPYNEQFF. The CDR3 nucleotides read TGTGCCAGCAGCCAAGATCACCAGGGTCCCTACAATGAGCAGTTCTTC.

V is TRBV4-3 and J is TRBJ1-2; 9 bases fit TRBD1. The CDR3 is 16 amino acids. The junction had 8 bases not matched to a gene; V was cut back by 0 bases and J by 6 bases. The germline gives CDR1 LGHNA, CDR2 YSLEER. CDR3 region: CASSQDGTGLGNGYTF. The CDR3, as DNA: TGCGCCAGCAGCCAAGATGGGACAGGGCTGGGGAATGGCTACACCTTC.

CDR3 residues: CASSIEGNRGQPQHF. Here the CDR3 DNA reads TGTGCCAGTAGTATAGAGGGAAACAGGGGTCAGCCCCAGCATTTT. The chain combines TRBV19 with TRBJ1-5; 7 bases match TRBD1. Germline V lookup: CDR1 LNHDA, CDR2 SQIVND (reference sequence). With V trimmed by 0 bases and J by 6 bases, 5 bases remained unmatched. The CDR3 consists of 15 residues.

This clone was recorded only once. The V call is TRBV11-2, the J call TRBJ1-2; no clear D. The V end lost 5 bases, the J end lost 0 bases, and 13 bases lay between the germline ends. CDR1 is SGHAT and CDR2 is FQNNGV in the germline V gene. CDR3 length: 15 residues. The CDR3 DNA is TGTGCCAGCAGCCCCTACGCCCTCACTAACTATGGCTACACCTTC. Protein: CASSPYALTNYGYTF.

The chain has TRBV15 and TRBJ1-1; maybe TRBD1 (6 bases). The CDR3 runs 14 residues. Per the germline V gene, CDR1 is LNHNV and CDR2 is YYDKDF (reference sequence). The germline V and J ends were trimmed by 3 bases and 11 bases, with 19 bases remaining between them. Written as DNA, the CDR3 is TGTGCCACCAGCAGTGGGACGGGGCGTCAGGGGGCTTTCTTT. Translating gives CATSSGTGRQGAFF.

This chain connects TRBV4-1 to TRBJ2-7; no clear D gene. From germline, CDR1 is MGHRA and CDR2 YSYEKL. Trimming took 0 bases from V and 5 from J, leaving 17 bases between them. The CDR3 has 16 residues. CDR3 in DNA: TGCGCCAGCAGCCAAGATCGATTACTGAAAGTCCACGAGCAGTACTTC. Protein sequence: CASSQDRLLKVHEQYF.

The sample holds one count of this clone. The V gene is TRBV15, the J gene TRBJ2-3, with 8 nucleotides matching TRBD2. The ends lost 3 bases at V and 6 bases at J; junction bases unmatched: 8. This CDR3 comprises 15 residues. Germline V gene sequence: CDR1 LNHNV, CDR2 YYDKDF (reference sequence). The DNA of the CDR3 is TGTGCCACCAGCAGTCCCGGGGGGGGGCCTGATACGCAGTATTTT. Amino acid sequence: CATSSPGGGPDTQYF.

The chain employs TRBV11-2 and TRBJ2-7, with 8 bases lining up with TRBD2. Trimming at V came to 3 bases and at J to 2 bases, leaving 6 bases not matched to a gene. CDR1 and CDR2 (germline): SGHAT, FQNNGV. CDR3 size: 15 residues. The CDR3 loop is CASSFGGGPTYEQYF. CDR3 in DNA: TGTGCCAGCAGCTTCGGCGGGGGGCCTACCTACGAGCAGTACTTC.

The chain carries TRBV5-1 and TRBJ1-2, with D tentatively TRBD1 (5 bases). In germline, CDR1 is SGHRS, CDR2 YFSETQ. Trimming shortened V by 3 bases and J by 3 bases, and 9 bases separated the two germline ends. The CDR3 is 13 amino acids. The CDR3 coding sequence is TGCGCCAGCAGCTCAGGGATGGACTATGGCTACACCTTC. The encoded protein is CASSSGMDYGYTF.

This clone was counted a single time. The gene calls are TRBV11-2 and TRBJ1-1; perhaps TRBD1 as D (5 bases). Trimming cost V 5 bases and J 4 bases, with 11 bases left between them. The length of the CDR3 is 13 residues. Germline V CDR1 and CDR2: SGHAT, FQNNGV. The CDR3 region is CASSPGGGTEAFF. CDR3 bases: TGTGCCAGCAGCCCCGGGGGGGGCACTGAAGCTTTCTTT.

The V gene is TRBV6-5, the J gene TRBJ2-3, with D perhaps TRBD2 (7 bases). V was cut by 6 bases and J by 2 bases, with 15 bases left in between. This CDR3 region has 15 residues. The germline V gene encodes CDR1 MNHEY and CDR2 SVGAGI. Here the CDR3 DNA reads TGTGCCAGCAGGCTGGGGGGGGCCTACACAGATACGCAGTATTTT. Protein product: CASRLGGAYTDTQYF.

This clone appeared a single time. V is TRBV5-6 and J is TRBJ1-2; D ambiguous. Germline loops: CDR1 SGHDT, CDR2 YYEEEE. The V end lost 0 bases, the J end lost 4 bases, and 10 bases lay between the germline ends. The CDR3 runs 14 residues. The CDR3, as DNA: TGTGCCAGCAGCTTGGGTAGCTCCCCCTATGGCTACACCTTC. Protein sequence: CASSLGSSPYGYTF.

This chain uses TRBV7-2 with TRBJ2-6; tentatively, D is TRBD2 (6 bases). CDR3 length: 16 amino acids. V shed 5 bases and J shed 2 bases, with 13 bases lying between them. CDR1 is SGHTA and CDR2 is FQGNSA in the germline V gene. For the CDR3, the DNA is TGTGCCAGCAGCCGGGAGTTTTCAGCTGGGGCCAACGTCCTGACTTTC. Encoded protein: CASSREFSAGANVLTF.

The rearrangement joins TRBV6-6 to TRBJ1-1; a weak D match, TRBD1 (6 bases). The V end was cut by 6 bases, the J end by 1 base, with 15 bases between. The CDR3 has 15 residues. CDR1 is MNHNY and CDR2 is SVGAGI in the germline V gene (reference sequence). The CDR3 protein is CASRFGRGGNTEAFF. The CDR3 nucleotides are TGTGCCAGCAGATTCGGGAGGGGGGGGAACACTGAAGCTTTCTTT.

V gene TRBV9 combines with J gene TRBJ1-2, with 9 bases that match TRBD1. V lost 1 base, J lost 7 bases, and 2 bases stayed unmatched. Germline lookup yields CDR1 SGDLS and CDR2 YYNGEE. This CDR3 spans 13 amino acids. The CDR3 loop reads CASSVTGGSGYTF. CDR3 bases: TGTGCCAGCAGCGTAACAGGGGGCTCTGGCTACACCTTC. Supplemented by reference TRBV9 and TRBJ1-2, the full variable domain reads DSGVTQTPKHLITATGQRVTLRCSPRSGDLSVYWYQQSLDQGLQFLIQYYNGEERAKGNILERFSAQQFPDLHSELNLSSLELGDSALYFCASSVTGGSGYTFGSGTRLTVV.

The chain couples TRBV7-2 to TRBJ1-1; D possibly corresponds to TRBD1 (5 bases). This CDR3 spans 13 amino acids. The V gene's germline CDR1 is SGHTA and CDR2 FQGNSA. The V end lost 1 base, the J end lost 5 bases, and 8 bases lay between the germline ends. Here the CDR3 reads CASSLGTGTEAFF. For the CDR3, the DNA is TGTGCCAGCAGCTTAGGTACAGGAACTGAAGCTTTCTTT.

This clone was picked up one time. The gene calls are TRBV15 and TRBJ2-5; 10 nucleotides align to TRBD1. This CDR3 region has 15 residues. Trimming took 1 base from V and 5 from J; bases not matched to a gene: 4. In germline, CDR1 is LNHNV, CDR2 YYDKDF (reference sequence). CDR3 residues: CATSRGGTGDETQYF. The CDR3 nucleotides read TGTGCCACCAGCAGAGGAGGGACAGGGGATGAGACCCAGTACTTC.